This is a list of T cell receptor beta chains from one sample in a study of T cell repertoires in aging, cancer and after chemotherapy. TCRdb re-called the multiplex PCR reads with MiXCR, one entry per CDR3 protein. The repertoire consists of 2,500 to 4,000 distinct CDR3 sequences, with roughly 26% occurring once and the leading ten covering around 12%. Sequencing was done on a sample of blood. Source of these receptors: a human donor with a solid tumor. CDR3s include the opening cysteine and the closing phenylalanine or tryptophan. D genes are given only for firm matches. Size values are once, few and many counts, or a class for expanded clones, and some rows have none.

CDR3 protein: CSAERVAGGQDTQYF
CDR3 DNA: TGCAGTGCGGAAAGAGTAGCGGGGGGGCAAGATACGCAGTATTTT
J gene: TRBJ2-3
D gene: TRBD2
clone size: few
V gene: TRBV20-1
CDR3 length: 15

CDR3 protein: CASSFRQINMNTEAFF
CDR3 DNA: TGCGCCAGCAGCTTCCGACAGATTAACATGAACACTGAAGCTTTCTTT
J gene: TRBJ1-1
D gene: -
clone size: -
V gene: TRBV5-1
CDR3 length: 16

CDR3 protein: CASSLAGAVETQYF
CDR3 DNA: TGTGCCAGCAGTTTAGCGGGGGCGGTGGAGACCCAGTACTTC
J gene: TRBJ2-5
D gene: -
clone size: medium-sized
V gene: TRBV27
CDR3 length: 14

CDR3 protein: CASSLGYIPGRRTDTQYF
CDR3 DNA: TGCGCCAGCAGCTTGGGCTATATTCCGGGCAGACGCACAGATACGCAGTATTTT
J gene: TRBJ2-3
D gene: -
clone size: medium-sized
V gene: TRBV5-1
CDR3 length: 18

CDR3 protein: CASKAAGGPNEQFF
CDR3 DNA: TGTGCCAGCAAGGCGGCGGGGGGGCCCAATGAGCAGTTCTTC
J gene: TRBJ2-1
D gene: TRBD2
clone size: large
V gene: TRBV6-5
CDR3 length: 14

CDR3 protein: CSVFNPLRETQYF
CDR3 DNA: TGCAGCGTTTTCAACCCCCTTAGGGAGACCCAGTACTTC
J gene: TRBJ2-5
D gene: -
clone size: few
V gene: TRBV29-1
CDR3 length: 13

CDR3 protein: CASSEGLAGAYNEQFF
CDR3 DNA: TGTGCCAGCAGTGAAGGACTAGCGGGGGCCTACAATGAGCAGTTCTTC
J gene: TRBJ2-1
D gene: TRBD2
clone size: -
V gene: TRBV2
CDR3 length: 16

CDR3 protein: CASSSGQNTGELFF
CDR3 DNA: TGCGCCAGCAGCTCGGGGCAGAACACCGGGGAGCTGTTTTTT
J gene: TRBJ2-2
D gene: -
clone size: medium-sized
V gene: TRBV5-1
CDR3 length: 14

CDR3 protein: CASSAGTGEIKTQYF
CDR3 DNA: TGTGCCAGCAGCGCCGGGACAGGGGAAATAAAGACCCAGTACTTC
J gene: TRBJ2-5
D gene: TRBD1
clone size: medium-sized
V gene: TRBV6-5
CDR3 length: 15

CDR3 protein: CASKLAGGHHEQFF
CDR3 DNA: TGTGCCAGTAAACTAGCGGGGGGGCATCATGAGCAGTTCTTC
J gene: TRBJ2-1
D gene: TRBD2
clone size: few
V gene: TRBV19
CDR3 length: 14

CDR3 protein: CASSFSGTGVETQYF
CDR3 DNA: TGCGCCAGCAGCTTCTCCGGGACAGGCGTAGAGACCCAGTACTTC
J gene: TRBJ2-5
D gene: TRBD1
clone size: medium-sized
V gene: TRBV5-1
CDR3 length: 15

CDR3 protein: CASSYGAIQYF
CDR3 DNA: TGTGCCAGCAGCTATGGGGCGATTCAGTACTTC
J gene: TRBJ2-4
D gene: -
clone size: few
V gene: TRBV11-2
CDR3 length: 11

CDR3 protein: CASNMGISNQPQHF
CDR3 DNA: TGTGCCAGTAACATGGGAATCTCCAATCAGCCCCAGCATTTT
J gene: TRBJ1-5
D gene: -
clone size: medium-sized
V gene: TRBV19
CDR3 length: 14

CDR3 protein: CASSLTQGQETQYF
CDR3 DNA: TGTGCCAGCAGTCTTACACAGGGCCAAGAGACCCAGTACTTC
J gene: TRBJ2-5
D gene: -
clone size: -
V gene: TRBV6-5
CDR3 length: 14

CDR3 protein: CASSPYLDTDTQYF
CDR3 DNA: TGTGCCAGCTCACCGTATTTAGACACAGATACGCAGTATTTT
J gene: TRBJ2-3
D gene: -
clone size: medium-sized
V gene: TRBV18
CDR3 length: 14

CDR3 protein: CASSLEVGSSYNEQFF
CDR3 DNA: TGTGCCAGCAGCTTAGAGGTGGGGTCCTCCTACAATGAGCAGTTCTTC
J gene: TRBJ2-1
D gene: -
clone size: few
V gene: TRBV11-3
CDR3 length: 16

CDR3 protein: CSAWNRVGQPQHF
CDR3 DNA: TGCAGTGCTTGGAATAGGGTGGGTCAGCCCCAGCATTTT
J gene: TRBJ1-5
D gene: -
clone size: few
V gene: TRBV20-1
CDR3 length: 13